Given below is one T cell receptor (beta chain) in context. Its matching antigen is unknown. The record originates from a study of cytomegalovirus exposure and HLA in healthy donors. About the research overall: The same platform used for the 650 to 850 first-cohort repertoires was also used for the 100 to 150 validation repertoires, as a later analysis reported. Study conclusions and caveats: Among the CMV-associated chains, a few were confirmed in vitro as specific for CMV antigens.

CDR1 and CDR2 (germline): MNHEY, SMNVEV (reference sequence). V lost 5 bases, J lost 6 bases, and 21 bases lay in between. This CDR3 is built from 16 residues. The data were produced by immunoSEQ multiplex PCR, yet TCRdb's version contains in-frame clones alone and is incomplete. The sample has about 110,000 clones, 88% seen once; the top ten hold about 1.8%. The source material was PBMCs. J is TRBJ2-3 and V is TRBV27; possibly TRBD1 for D (7 bases). The source of this sequence is a woman aged 18-29 years in good health and CMV-seropositive. The CDR3 sequence is CASSARYRGGGDTQYF. The CDR3 DNA reads as TGTGCCAGCAGTGCCCGGTACAGGGGAGGTGGGGATACGCAGTATTTT.